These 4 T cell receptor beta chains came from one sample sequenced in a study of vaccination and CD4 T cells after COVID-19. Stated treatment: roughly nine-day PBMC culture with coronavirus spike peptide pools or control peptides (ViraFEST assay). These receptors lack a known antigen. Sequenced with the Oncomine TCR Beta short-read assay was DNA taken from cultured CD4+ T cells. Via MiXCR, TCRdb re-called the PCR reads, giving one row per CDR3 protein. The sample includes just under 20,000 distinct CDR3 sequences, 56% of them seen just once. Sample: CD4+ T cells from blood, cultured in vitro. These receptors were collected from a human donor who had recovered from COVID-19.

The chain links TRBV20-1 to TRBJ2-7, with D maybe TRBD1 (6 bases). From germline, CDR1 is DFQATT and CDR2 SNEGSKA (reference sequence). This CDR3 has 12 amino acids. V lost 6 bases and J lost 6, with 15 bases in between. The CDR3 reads CSARTASGEQYF. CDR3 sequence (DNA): TGCAGTGCAAGGACAGCCTCGGGCGAGCAGTACTTC.

CDR3 region: CASSEGRRRETQYF. CDR3 coding DNA: TGTGCCAGCAGCGAGGGACGTCGGAGGGAGACCCAGTACTTC. The gene calls are TRBV21-1 and TRBJ2-5; the DNA was not used to check the table's D call, TRBD1. TRBV21-1 corresponds to a pseudogene. The CDR3 has 14 residues.

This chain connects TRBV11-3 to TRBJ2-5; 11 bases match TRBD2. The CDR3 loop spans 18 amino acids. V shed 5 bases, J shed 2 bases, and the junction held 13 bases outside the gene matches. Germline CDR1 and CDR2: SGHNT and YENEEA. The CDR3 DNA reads TGTGCCAGCAGCCGCCGACTAGCGGGACCCTGGGGGCAAGAGACCCAGTACTTC. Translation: CASSRRLAGPWGQETQYF.

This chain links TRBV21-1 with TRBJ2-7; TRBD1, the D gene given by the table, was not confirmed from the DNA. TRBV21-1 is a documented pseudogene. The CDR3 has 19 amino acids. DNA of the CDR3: TGTGCCAGCATTAAAAACCGGGACAGGGGACAACCGAGCTCCTACGAGCAGTACTTC. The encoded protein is CASIKNRDRGQPSSYEQYF.